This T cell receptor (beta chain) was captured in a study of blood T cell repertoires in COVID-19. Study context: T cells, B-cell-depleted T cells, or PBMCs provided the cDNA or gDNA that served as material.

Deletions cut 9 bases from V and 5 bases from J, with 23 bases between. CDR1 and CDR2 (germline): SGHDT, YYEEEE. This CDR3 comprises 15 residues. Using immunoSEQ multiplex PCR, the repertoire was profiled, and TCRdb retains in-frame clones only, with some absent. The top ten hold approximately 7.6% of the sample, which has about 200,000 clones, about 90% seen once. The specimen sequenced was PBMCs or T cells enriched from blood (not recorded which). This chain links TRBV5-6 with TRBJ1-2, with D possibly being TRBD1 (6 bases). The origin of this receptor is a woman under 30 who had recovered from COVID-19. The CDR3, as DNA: TGTGCCACCTTTGGGGCTGGGGGCGTTCAGTATGGCTACACCTTC. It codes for CATFGAGGVQYGYTF. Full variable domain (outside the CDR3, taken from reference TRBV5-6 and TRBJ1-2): DAGVTQSPTHLIKTRGQQVTLRCSPKSGHDTVSWYQQALGQGPQFIFQYYEEEERQRGNFPDRFSGHQFPNYSSELNVNALLLGDSALYLCATFGAGGVQYGYTFGSGTRLTVV.